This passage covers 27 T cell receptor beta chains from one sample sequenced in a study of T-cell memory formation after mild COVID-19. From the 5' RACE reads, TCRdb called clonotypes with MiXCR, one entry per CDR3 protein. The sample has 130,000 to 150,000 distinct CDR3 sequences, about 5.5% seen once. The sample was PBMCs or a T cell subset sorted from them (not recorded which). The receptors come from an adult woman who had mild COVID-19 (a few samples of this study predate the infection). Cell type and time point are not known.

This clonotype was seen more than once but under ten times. CDR3 protein: CASSPSGTRVYEQYF. CDR3 bases: TGTGCCAGCAGTCCCTCCGGGACTAGAGTCTACGAGCAGTACTTC. The chain employs TRBV12-3 or TRBV12-4 and TRBJ2-7, with 8 bases aligning to TRBD2. The CDR3 is 15 amino acids. J gave up 3 bases and V 5 bases, and 9 bases lay outside the gene matches.

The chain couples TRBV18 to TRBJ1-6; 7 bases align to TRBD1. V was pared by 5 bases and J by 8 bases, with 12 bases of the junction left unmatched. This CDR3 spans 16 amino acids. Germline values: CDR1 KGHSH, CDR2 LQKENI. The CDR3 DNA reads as TGTGCCAGCTCAACCAACCAGGGGGACGGGCATTCACCCCTCCACTTT. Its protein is CASSTNQGDGHSPLHF.

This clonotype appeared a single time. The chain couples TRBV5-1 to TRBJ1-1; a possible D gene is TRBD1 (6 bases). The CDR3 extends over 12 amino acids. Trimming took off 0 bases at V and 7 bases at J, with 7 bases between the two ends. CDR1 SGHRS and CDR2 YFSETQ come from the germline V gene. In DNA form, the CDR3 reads TGCGCCAGCAGCTTGGGACAGGTTGAAGCTTTCTTT. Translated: CASSLGQVEAFF. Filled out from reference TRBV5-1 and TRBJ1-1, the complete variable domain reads KAGVTQTPRYLIKTRGQQVTLSCSPISGHRSVSWYQQTPGQGLQFLFEYFSETQRNKGNFPGRFSGRQFSNSRSEMNVSTLELGDSALYLCASSLGQVEAFFGQGTRLTVV.

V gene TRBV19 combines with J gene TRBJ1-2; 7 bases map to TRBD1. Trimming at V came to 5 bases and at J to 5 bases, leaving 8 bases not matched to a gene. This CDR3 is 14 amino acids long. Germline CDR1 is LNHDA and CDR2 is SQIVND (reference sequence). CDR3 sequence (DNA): TGTGCCAGTAGTTCCACAGGGGAGAGGTATGGCTACACCTTC. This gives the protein CASSSTGERYGYTF. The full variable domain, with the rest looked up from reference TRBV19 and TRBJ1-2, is DGGITQSPKYLFRKEGQNVTLSCEQNLNHDAMYWYRQDPGQGLRLIYYSQIVNDFQKGDIAEGYSVSREKKESFPLTVTSAQKNPTAFYLCASSSTGERYGYTFGSGTRLTVV.

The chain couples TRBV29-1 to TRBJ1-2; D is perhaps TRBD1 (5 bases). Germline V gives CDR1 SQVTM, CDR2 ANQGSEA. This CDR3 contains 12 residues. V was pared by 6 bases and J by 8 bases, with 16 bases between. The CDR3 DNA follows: TGCAGCGTAGGTGGGGCTGACGGCGGCTACACCTTC. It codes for CSVGGADGGYTF.

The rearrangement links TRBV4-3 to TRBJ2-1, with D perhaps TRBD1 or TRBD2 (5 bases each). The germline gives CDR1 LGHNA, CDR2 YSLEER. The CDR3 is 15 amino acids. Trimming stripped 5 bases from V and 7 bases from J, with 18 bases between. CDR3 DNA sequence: TGCGCCAGCAGCAGGTCGGCCGGGGCTAGAAATGAGCAGTTCTTC. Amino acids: CASSRSAGARNEQFF.

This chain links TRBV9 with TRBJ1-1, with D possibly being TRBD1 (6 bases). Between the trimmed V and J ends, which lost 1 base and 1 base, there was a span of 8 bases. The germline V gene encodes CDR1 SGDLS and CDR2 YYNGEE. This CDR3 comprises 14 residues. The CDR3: CASSVRTENTEAFF. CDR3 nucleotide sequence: TGTGCCAGCAGCGTACGGACAGAGAACACTGAAGCTTTCTTT.

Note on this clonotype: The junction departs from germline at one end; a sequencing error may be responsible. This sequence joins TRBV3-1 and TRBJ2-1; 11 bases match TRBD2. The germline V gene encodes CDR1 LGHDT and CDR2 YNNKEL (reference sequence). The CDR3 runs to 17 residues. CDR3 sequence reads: CASSQVAGGISYSEQFF. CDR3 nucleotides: TGTGCCAGCAGCCAGGTAGCGGGAGGGATTTCTTACAGTGAGCAGTTCTTC.

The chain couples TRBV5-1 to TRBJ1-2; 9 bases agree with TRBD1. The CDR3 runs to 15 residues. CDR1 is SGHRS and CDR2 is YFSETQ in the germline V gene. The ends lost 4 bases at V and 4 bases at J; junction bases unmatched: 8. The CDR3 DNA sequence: TGCGCCAGCAGCAGGAGGGGGACAGGGATCTATGGCTACACCTTC. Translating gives CASSRRGTGIYGYTF.

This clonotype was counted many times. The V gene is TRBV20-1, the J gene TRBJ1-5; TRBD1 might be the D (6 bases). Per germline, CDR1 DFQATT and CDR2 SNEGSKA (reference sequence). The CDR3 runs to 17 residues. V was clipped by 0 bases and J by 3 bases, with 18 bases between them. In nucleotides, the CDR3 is TGCAGTGCTAGAGATTGGGGGGGCGGGACCCTCAATCAGCCCCAGCATTTT. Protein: CSARDWGGGTLNQPQHF.

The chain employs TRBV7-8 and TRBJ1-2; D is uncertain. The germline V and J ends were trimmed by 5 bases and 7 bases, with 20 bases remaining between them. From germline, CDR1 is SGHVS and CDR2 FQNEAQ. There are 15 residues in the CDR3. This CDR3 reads CASSPGPRNFGGYTF. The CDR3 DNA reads TGTGCCAGCAGCCCAGGCCCCCGGAATTTTGGTGGCTACACCTTC.

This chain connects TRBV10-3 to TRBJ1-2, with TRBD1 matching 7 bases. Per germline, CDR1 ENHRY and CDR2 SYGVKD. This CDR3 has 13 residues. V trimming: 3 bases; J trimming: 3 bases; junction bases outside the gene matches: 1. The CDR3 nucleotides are TGTGCCATCAGTGACACAGGGGACTATGGCTACACCTTC. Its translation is CAISDTGDYGYTF.

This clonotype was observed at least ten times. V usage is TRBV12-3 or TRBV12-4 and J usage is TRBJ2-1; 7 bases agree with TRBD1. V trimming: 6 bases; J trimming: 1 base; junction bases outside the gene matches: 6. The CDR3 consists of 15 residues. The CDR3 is CASSANRGSYNEQFF. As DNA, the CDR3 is TGTGCCAGCAGCGCAAACAGGGGTTCCTACAATGAGCAGTTCTTC.

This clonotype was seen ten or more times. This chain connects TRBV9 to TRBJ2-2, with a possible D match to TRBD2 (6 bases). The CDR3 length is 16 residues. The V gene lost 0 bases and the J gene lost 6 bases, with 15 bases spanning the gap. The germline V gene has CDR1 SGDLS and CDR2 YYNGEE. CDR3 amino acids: CASSVVGGMSAGELFF. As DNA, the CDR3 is TGTGCCAGCAGCGTAGTTGGGGGGATGTCGGCCGGGGAGCTGTTTTTT.

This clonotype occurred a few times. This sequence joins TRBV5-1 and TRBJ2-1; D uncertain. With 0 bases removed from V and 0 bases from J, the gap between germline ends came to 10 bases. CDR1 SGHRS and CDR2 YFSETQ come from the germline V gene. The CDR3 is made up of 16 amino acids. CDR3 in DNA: TGCGCCAGCAGCTTGGAGGGCAGCTCCTCCTACAATGAGCAGTTCTTC. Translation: CASSLEGSSSYNEQFF.

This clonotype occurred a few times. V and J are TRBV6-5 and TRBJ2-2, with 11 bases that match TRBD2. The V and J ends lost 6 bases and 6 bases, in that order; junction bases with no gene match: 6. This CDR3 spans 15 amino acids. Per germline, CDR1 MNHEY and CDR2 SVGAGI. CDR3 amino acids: CASRLSGRGPGELFF. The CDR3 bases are TGTGCCAGCAGACTTAGCGGGAGGGGACCCGGGGAGCTGTTTTTT.

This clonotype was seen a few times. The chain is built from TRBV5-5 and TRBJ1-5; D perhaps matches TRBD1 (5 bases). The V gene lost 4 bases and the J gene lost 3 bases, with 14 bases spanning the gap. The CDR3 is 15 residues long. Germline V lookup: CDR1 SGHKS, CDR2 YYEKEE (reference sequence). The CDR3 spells CASSPGLTPNQPQHF. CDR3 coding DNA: TGTGCCAGCAGCCCGGGACTGACCCCCAATCAGCCCCAGCATTTT.

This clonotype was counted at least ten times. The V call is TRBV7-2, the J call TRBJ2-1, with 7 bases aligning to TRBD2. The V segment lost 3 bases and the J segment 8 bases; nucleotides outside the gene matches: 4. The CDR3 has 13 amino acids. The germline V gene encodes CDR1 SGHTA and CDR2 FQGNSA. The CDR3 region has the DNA TGTGCCAGCAGCTTTGCGGGGGTCCATGAGCAGTTCTTC. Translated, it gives CASSFAGVHEQFF.

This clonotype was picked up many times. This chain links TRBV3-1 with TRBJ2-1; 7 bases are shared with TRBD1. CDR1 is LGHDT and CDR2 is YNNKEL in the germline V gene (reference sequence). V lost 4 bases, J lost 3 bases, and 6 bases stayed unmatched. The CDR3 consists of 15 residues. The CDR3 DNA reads TGTGCCAGCAGCCTAGTACAGGGGCTCTACAATGAGCAGTTCTTC. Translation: CASSLVQGLYNEQFF.

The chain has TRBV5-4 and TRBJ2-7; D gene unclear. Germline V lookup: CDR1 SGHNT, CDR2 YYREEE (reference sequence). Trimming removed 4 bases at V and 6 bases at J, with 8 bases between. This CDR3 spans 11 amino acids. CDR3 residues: CASSAEGEQYF. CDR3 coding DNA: TGTGCCAGCAGCGCCGAAGGCGAGCAGTACTTC.

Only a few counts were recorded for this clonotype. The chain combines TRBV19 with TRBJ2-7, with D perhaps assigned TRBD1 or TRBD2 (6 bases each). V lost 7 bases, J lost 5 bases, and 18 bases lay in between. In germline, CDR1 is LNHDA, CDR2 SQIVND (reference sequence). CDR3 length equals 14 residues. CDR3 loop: CASTTMWGADEQYF. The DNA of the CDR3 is TGTGCCAGTACCACCATGTGGGGGGCGGACGAGCAGTACTTC.

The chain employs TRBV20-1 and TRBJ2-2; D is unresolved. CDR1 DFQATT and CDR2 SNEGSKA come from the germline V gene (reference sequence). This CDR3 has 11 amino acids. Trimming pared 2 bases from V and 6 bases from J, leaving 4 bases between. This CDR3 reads CSARRPGELFF. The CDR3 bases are TGCAGTGCTAGAAGGCCCGGGGAGCTGTTTTTT.

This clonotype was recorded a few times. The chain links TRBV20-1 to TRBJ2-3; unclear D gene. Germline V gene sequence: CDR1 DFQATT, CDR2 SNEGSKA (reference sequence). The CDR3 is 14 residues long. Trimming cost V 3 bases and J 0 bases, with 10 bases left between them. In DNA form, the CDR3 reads TGCAGTGCTAGCTCTGGCTCTAGCACAGATACGCAGTATTTT. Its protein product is CSASSGSSTDTQYF.

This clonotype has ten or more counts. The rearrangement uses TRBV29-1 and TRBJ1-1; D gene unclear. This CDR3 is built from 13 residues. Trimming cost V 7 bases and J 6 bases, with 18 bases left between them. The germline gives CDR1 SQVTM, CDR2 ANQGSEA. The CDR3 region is CSALGILVPEAFF. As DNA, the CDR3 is TGCAGCGCCCTGGGGATCCTAGTCCCTGAAGCTTTCTTT.

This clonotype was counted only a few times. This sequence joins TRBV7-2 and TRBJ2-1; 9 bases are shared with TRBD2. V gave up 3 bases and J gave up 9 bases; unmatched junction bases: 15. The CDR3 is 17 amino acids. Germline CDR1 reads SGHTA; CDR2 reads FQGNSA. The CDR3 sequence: CASSLSGRLEQGGEQFF. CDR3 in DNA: TGTGCCAGCAGCTTGAGCGGGAGGCTTGAACAAGGGGGTGAGCAGTTCTTC.

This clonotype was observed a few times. The CDR3, as DNA: TGTGCCAGCAGTTTCAGGCTTACTAGCGGATCCTACGAGCAGTACTTC. As protein: CASSFRLTSGSYEQYF. The V and J genes are TRBV12-3 or TRBV12-4 and TRBJ2-7; 8 bases are shared with TRBD2. J gave up 1 base and V 3 bases, and 8 bases lay outside the gene matches. CDR3 length equals 16 residues.

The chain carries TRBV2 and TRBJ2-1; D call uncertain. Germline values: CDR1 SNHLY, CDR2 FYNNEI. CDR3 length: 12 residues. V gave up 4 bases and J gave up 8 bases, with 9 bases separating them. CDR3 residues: CASSVQGYEQFF. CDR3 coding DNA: TGTGCCAGCAGTGTCCAAGGGTATGAGCAGTTCTTC.